This T cell receptor beta chain was captured in a study of identical twins. Only a few counts were recorded for this clonotype. The CDR3 has 10 amino acids. Per germline, CDR1 SQVTM and CDR2 ANQGSEA. Between the trimmed V and J ends, which lost 7 bases and 10 bases, there was a span of 13 bases. TCRdb redid the calling of the 5' RACE reads with MiXCR, one entry per CDR3 protein. Seen here are approximately 700,000 distinct CDR3 sequences, around a sixth observed once, and the top ten hold about 12%. Separately, the same data were catalogued under a study of T cells expressing NK-cell markers. That source adds: Within several experiments, an anti-gamma-delta TCR antibody kept the sorting limited to alpha-beta TCR T cells.

This TCR was recovered from a woman between 18 and 30 years old in good health. The sample consisted of PBMCs. J is TRBJ1-1 and V is TRBV29-1; weak D call: TRBD1 (6 bases). The CDR3 sequence: CSALQGRAFF. CDR3 DNA sequence: TGCAGCGCTTTACAGGGTAGAGCTTTCTTT.